The entry below describes one T cell receptor (beta chain). Ten or more counts support this clonotype. It lacks a known antigen. No base quality information exists; no much larger clone differs at one position. Library generation was performed with PCR. The sequencer listed for this sample is Illumina HiSeq 2500. Molecular barcoding was employed in the preparation of TCR libraries, with unique molecular identifiers being used to normalize TCRbeta repertoire quantification. The public reads were run again by TCRdb, first through fastp at Q25 and then through MiXCR, and only productive beta chains were kept. A single entry per CDR3 protein holds the most common genes and DNA from its merged rows. This sample has hundreds of thousands of distinct CDR3 sequences in its table, and about 12% of those were observed once. The ten largest account for around 2.8% of the sample. This sample was taken from a study of T-cell reconstitution after alpha-beta-depleted transplantation in children (dated by TCRdb to the mid-2010s). In the study overall: Using TCR repertoire profiling, the study quantitatively followed how T-cell immune reconstitution unfolded in children after TCRalphabeta/CD19-depleted allogeneic hematopoietic cell transplantation.

V is trimmed back by 1 base and J by 3 bases, and the junction contains 9 bases that no gene match accounts for. Per the germline V gene (reference sequence), SEHNR is the CDR1 and FQNEAQ is the CDR2. From its cysteine to its phenylalanine, the CDR3 spans 18 amino acids. Only CDR3 DNA remains: 54 bases, in frame from the first base. The V gene is TRBV7-9 and the J gene is TRBJ2-5, with TRBD2 identical over 12 junction bases. Specimen: PBMCs from the stem cell graft donor, collected from the stem cell graft. The sequence was collected from a human donor who donated a stem cell graft to a child with acute lymphoblastic leukemia. The CDR3 corresponds to CASSLGLAGVPVEETQYF. The sequenced DNA: TGTGCCAGCAGCTTAGGACTAGCGGGAGTTCCAGTTGAAGAGACCCAGTACTTC.